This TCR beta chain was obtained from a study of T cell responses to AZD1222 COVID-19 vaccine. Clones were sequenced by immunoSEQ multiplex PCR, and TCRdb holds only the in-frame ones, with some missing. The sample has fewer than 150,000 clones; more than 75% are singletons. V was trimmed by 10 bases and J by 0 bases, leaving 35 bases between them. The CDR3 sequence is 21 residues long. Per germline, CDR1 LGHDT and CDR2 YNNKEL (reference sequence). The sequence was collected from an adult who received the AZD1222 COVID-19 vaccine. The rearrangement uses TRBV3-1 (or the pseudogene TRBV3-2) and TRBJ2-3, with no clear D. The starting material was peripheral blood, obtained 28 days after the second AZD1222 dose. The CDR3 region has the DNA TGTGCCATCCCGTACCCTTTAGGCTCGTTCAGTACAGTAGCTAGCACAGATACGCAGTATTTT. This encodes CAIPYPLGSFSTVASTDTQYF.